This TCR beta chain was captured in a study of radiotherapy plus CTLA-4 blockade in lung cancer. The CDR3 extends over 16 amino acids. J gave up 4 bases and V 1 base, and 6 bases lay outside the gene matches. CDR1 and CDR2 from the germline V gene are MNHNS and SASEGT. Study-level findings and limits: TCR clones of tumor origin grew in blood after radiotherapy plus ipilimumab. Increased serum interferon-beta after radiation also reportedly predicted response strongly.

Of note for this clone: Antigen specificity is unknown.

Using immunoSEQ multiplex PCR, the repertoire was profiled, and TCRdb retains in-frame clones only, with some absent. The sample holds roughly 76,000 clones, under 75% seen once. Treatment of patients with chemo-refractory metastatic non-small-cell lung cancer consisted of focal radiation plus CTLA-4 blockade with ipilimumab. The receptor was isolated from a human donor with non-small cell lung cancer whose response to radiotherapy plus ipilimumab could not be evaluated. Sequenced here: peripheral blood, sampled from a patient treated with radiotherapy plus ipilimumab. V gene TRBV6-1 combines with J gene TRBJ2-7; 11 bases agree with TRBD2. The CDR3 DNA reads as TGTGCCAGCAGTGAAGAGGGACTAGCGGCAAGTTACGAGCAGTACTTC. Protein: CASSEEGLAASYEQYF.